This record covers a single TCR beta chain. Its antigen is unknown. There are no base qualities to consult, and no much larger clone falls within one base. The record originates from a study of OX40 agonist ivuxolimab in advanced cancers. As for the study more broadly: The costimulatory receptor OX40 (CD134) was targeted by ivuxolimab, a fully human IgG2 agonistic monoclonal antibody. Intravenous ivuxolimab was administered to patients every 2 weeks at six dose levels: 0.01, 0.1, 0.3, 1.5, 3 and 10 mg/kg. Of the 50 to 55 dose-escalation patients, hepatocellular carcinoma was present in about 20, melanoma in roughly 15, renal cell carcinoma in 9 and head and neck cancer in 9. In the dose-escalation cohort, 82.7% of patients were male, and the mean age was approximately 55 years, with a range of roughly 23 to 85. Prior anti-PD-1, anti-PD-L1 or anti-CTLA-4 therapy was permitted, and checkpoint inhibitors had been received by more than 35% of dose-escalation patients. Partial responses were achieved by three dose-escalation patients, of whom one had hepatocellular carcinoma and two had cutaneous melanoma. Peripheral TCRbeta sequencing aimed to test whether ivuxolimab altered TCR sequence diversity and caused clonal T-cell expansion. The paper covers the monotherapy dose-escalation part of the phase I ivuxolimab trial, which included N of about 50 patients. What the research found in general, with its limitations: In partial responders in the 0.1-3.0 mg/kg groups, normalized peripheral clonal expansion was found to be among the lowest, especially among CD8+ T cells. After ivuxolimab, more expanded clones were found on average in CD8+ T cells than in CD4+ T cells. At doses from 0.1 to 3.0 mg/kg, clonal expansion was seen in both CD4+ and CD8+ blood T cells between baseline and week 6. Low levels of normalized T-cell clonal expansion were also shown by some nonresponding patients. Antigen specificity was not determined for the clonally expanded peripheral T cells.

To sequence the TCRbeta CDR3 region, genomic DNA was isolated from the sorted cells. TCRbeta CDR3 regions were sequenced using the immunoSEQ Assay. This immuneACCESS table, as held by TCRdb, lists in-frame sequences with V and J called but not all clones. Of the missing ones, under half trace to an unresolved V gene in checked studies; the others have no known cause. Present in this sample are 20,000 to 25,000 clones, roughly 84% of which were seen just once. The ten largest account for 25% to 30% of the sample. CDR1 SGHNT and CDR2 YYREEE were looked up in the germline V gene (reference sequence). The CDR3 runs 15 amino acids, cysteine and phenylalanine included. CDR3 DNA only is kept here, 45 bases in frame from base 1. V ends up 4 bases short and J 2 bases short, with an unmatched junction base count of 5. Patients with a history of autoimmune disease or receiving systemic immunosuppression were excluded from the trial. Peripheral blood for TCR sequencing was collected from all dose cohorts at baseline, on cycle 4 day 1, and on cycle 7 day 1. Samples came from an open-label, multicenter, first-in-human phase I dose-escalation trial of ivuxolimab. The trial enrolled adults with locally advanced or metastatic head and neck squamous cell, hepatocellular, melanoma or renal cell carcinoma. CD4+ and CD8+ T cells were sorted separately from peripheral blood before TCR sequencing.

The sequence was obtained from an adult with an advanced solid tumor such as melanoma, head and neck, liver or kidney cancer. The chain employs TRBV5-4 and TRBJ2-7; TRBD2 matches 11 bases in the middle. Sequenced material: CD4+ or CD8+ T cells sorted from blood, taken in a trial of the OX40 agonist ivuxolimab. The bases are TGTGCCAGCAGCCCGAAACTAGCGGGAGCCTACGAGCAGTACTTC. This codes for CASSPKLAGAYEQYF.